The T cell receptor (beta chain) described here comes from a study of somatic mutations in cytotoxic T cells in rheumatoid arthritis. About the study: In some cases, T-cell populations stained with V beta antibodies were flow-sorted at nearly 100% purity, and these included V beta1+ cells sequenced for TCRB. Notes on the study in general: It was found that CD8+ T-cell clonality in rheumatoid arthritis patients did not differ significantly from that in age-matched healthy controls. It was in rheumatoid arthritis patients, but not in healthy controls, that CD8+ clonality increased with age.

Clones were sequenced by immunoSEQ multiplex PCR, and TCRdb holds only the in-frame ones, with some missing. Here the sample spans approximately 14,000 clones, roughly three quarters being singletons. Trimming took off 3 bases at V and 3 bases at J, with 12 bases between the two ends. In germline, CDR1 is MDHEN, CDR2 SYDVKM. This CDR3 contains 14 residues. About this clone itself: Its specificity is unknown.

Isolation of the CD4+ and CD8+ populations was accomplished via positive magnetic bead selection, with purity assessed by flow cytometry. The chain carries TRBV28 and TRBJ2-7; D is undetermined. Sequenced material: CD8+ T cells sorted from blood. The clonotype comes from an adult with rheumatoid arthritis. As DNA, the CDR3 is TGTGCCAGCAGTTTGGGCGGCCAGGTCTACGAGCAGTACTTC. Its translation is CASSLGGQVYEQYF.